This T cell receptor beta chain was identified during a study of blood T cell repertoires in COVID-19. Study overall: Material from acute and convalescent COVID-19 was sourced from the United States, Italy and Spain.

Original processing notes: Amplification of reference gene primers was used by the study to estimate nucleated cell counts. Sequencing was performed with immunoSEQ multiplex PCR; in TCRdb, only in-frame clones are kept and a portion is missing. From that table come the V and J calls and clone size; the DNA was used to work out D and trimming. The data contain 130,000 to 150,000 clones, roughly 76% of them singletons. The clonotype originates from a human donor with acute or convalescent COVID-19. The donor label of this sample is uncertain. Material: peripheral blood.

The CDR3 DNA follows: TGTGCCAGCAGCCGGGGGGAAATCTATAATTCACCCCTCCACTTT. Translated: CASSRGEIYNSPLHF. The rearrangement links TRBV6-5 to TRBJ1-6, with D perhaps TRBD1 (5 bases). Trimming took 6 bases from V and 3 from J, leaving 12 bases between them. The germline V gene encodes CDR1 MNHEY and CDR2 SVGAGI. The CDR3 loop spans 15 amino acids.